This TCR beta chain was documented in a study of neoadjuvant anti-PD-1 for oral cavity cancer. About the research overall: Non-progressing patients received a fourth nivolumab dose near day 43, then surgery on days 50-56.

Germline-derived CDR1 and CDR2 are SGHAT and FQDESV (reference sequence). The CDR3 contains 12 residues. V was clipped by 2 bases and J by 4 bases, with 6 bases between them. The table came from immunoSEQ multiplex PCR; TCRdb's copy has only in-frame clones and leaves some out. The sample comprises about 14,000 clones, 65% to 80% of which are singletons, and 2% to 2.5% rests with the top ten. Time point here: after neoadjuvant nivolumab, at surgical resection. Patients were newly diagnosed with stage II-IVA oral cavity squamous cell carcinoma without prior systemic or radiation treatment. Analysis of PBMCs was direct, with no culture step.

The receptor's source is a person between 35 and 79 years old with oral cavity squamous cell carcinoma. The source was PBMCs, collected after nivolumab (anti-PD-1) treatment. The gene calls are TRBV11-1 and TRBJ2-7; D remains unclear. CDR3 nucleotides: TGTGCCAGCAGCTTATCCGGTTACGAGCAGTACTTC. Translated, it gives CASSLSGYEQYF.